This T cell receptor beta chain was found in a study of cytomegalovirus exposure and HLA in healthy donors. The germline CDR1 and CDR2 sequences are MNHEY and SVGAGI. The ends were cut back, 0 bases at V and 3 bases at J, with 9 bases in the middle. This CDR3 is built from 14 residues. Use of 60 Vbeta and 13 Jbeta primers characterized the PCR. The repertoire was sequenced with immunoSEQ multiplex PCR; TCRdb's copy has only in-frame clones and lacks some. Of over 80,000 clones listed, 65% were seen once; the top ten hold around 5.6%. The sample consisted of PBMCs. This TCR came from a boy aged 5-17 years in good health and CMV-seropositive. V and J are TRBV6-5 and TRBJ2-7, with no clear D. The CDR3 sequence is CASSYSFPLYEQYF. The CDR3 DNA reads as TGTGCCAGCAGTTACTCTTTTCCTCTCTACGAGCAGTACTTC.